The text below deals with one T cell receptor beta chain. TCRdb independently ran MiXCR on the PCR reads; one entry per CDR3 protein. Among roughly 11,000 distinct CDR3 sequences, approximately 50% were seen once, and the ten largest hold 30% to 40%. With 5 bases clipped from V and 1 base from J, the junction kept 7 bases outside the gene matches. CDR1 and CDR2 from the germline V gene are MNHNS and SASEGT. The CDR3 has 18 residues. The data belong to a study of CD4 and CD8 cells across lung adenocarcinoma regions. Sequencing was done on a sample of CD8+ T cells from the center of a lung tumor. The receptor comes from a female donor with lung adenocarcinoma. The CD4 and CD8 labels of this study may be unreliable. The chain couples TRBV6-1 to TRBJ2-3, with 15 bases matching TRBD2. DNA of the CDR3: TGTGCCAGCAGTCGCGGACTAGCGGGAGGGCCTCGCACAGATACGCAGTATTTT. It translates to CASSRGLAGGPRTDTQYF.